These 13 T cell receptor beta chains came from one sample sequenced in a study of blood T cells in healthy people across ages. Using a J-beta primer mix together with a sample-barcoded 5' primer, a second PCR was run for roughly 6 to 11 cycles. TCRdb processed the 5' RACE reads anew with MiXCR; each CDR3 protein has one entry. This table has roughly 650,000 distinct CDR3 sequences, about 34% appearing once. Sequencing was performed on blood. The receptors derive from a woman aged 80 or over in good health.

The chain has TRBV30 and TRBJ2-7; D not certain. This CDR3 contains 14 residues. Trimming pared 0 bases from V and 2 bases from J, leaving 11 bases between. CDR1 is GTSNPN and CDR2 is SVGIG in the germline V gene (reference sequence). Written as DNA, the CDR3 is TGTGCCTGGAGTGTACAAGGTTTAACCTACGAGCAGTACTTC. Amino acids: CAWSVQGLTYEQYF.

This sequence joins TRBV7-2 and TRBJ2-5; weak D call: TRBD2 (5 bases). Trimming took 5 bases from V and 11 from J, leaving 24 bases between them. Per the germline V gene, CDR1 is SGHTA and CDR2 is FQGNSA. The CDR3 contains 15 residues. CDR3 bases: TGTGCCAGCAGCAGAGAGGCTAGCTCAGGAAATGAACAGTACTTC. Translating it yields CASSREASSGNEQYF.

In regard to this clonotype: Being one base from a much bigger clone, this may be a read error. The chain carries TRBV28 and TRBJ2-5; D is unclear. This CDR3 has 15 residues. V gave up 6 bases and J gave up 11 bases, with 25 bases separating them. Germline CDR1 and CDR2: MDHEN and SYDVKM. The CDR3 protein is CASSQTGELNNEQYF. The CDR3 region has the DNA TGTGCCAGCAGCCAGACGGGCGAGTTGAACAATGAGCAGTACTTC.

This clonotype showed up many times. The rearrangement joins TRBV10-2 to TRBJ2-1; 7 bases are a match to TRBD2. The CDR3 runs to 16 residues. The trim removed 6 bases at V and 2 bases at J, leaving 10 bases unmatched. Germline lookup yields CDR1 WSHSY and CDR2 SAAADI. CDR3 in amino acids: CASRQAASGTYNEQFF. As DNA, the CDR3 is TGCGCCAGCAGACAAGCGGCTAGCGGCACCTACAATGAGCAGTTCTTC.

This clonotype was picked up many times. The rearrangement links TRBV5-1 to TRBJ2-3, with TRBD2 identical over 9 bases. Germline V gene lookup returns CDR1 SGHRS and CDR2 YFSETQ. Trimming cost V 0 bases and J 2 bases; bases outside gene matches: 4. This CDR3 has 16 residues. The chain's CDR3 is CASSLVPSGVTDTQYF. As DNA, the CDR3 is TGCGCCAGCAGCTTGGTTCCTAGCGGGGTCACAGATACGCAGTATTTT. Full variable domain (outside the CDR3, taken from reference TRBV5-1 and TRBJ2-3): KAGVTQTPRYLIKTRGQQVTLSCSPISGHRSVSWYQQTPGQGLQFLFEYFSETQRNKGNFPGRFSGRQFSNSRSEMNVSTLELGDSALYLCASSLVPSGVTDTQYFGPGTRLTVL.

This clonotype was detected ten times or more. The chain has TRBV7-2 and TRBJ2-7; 7 positions match TRBD1. J lost 4 bases, V lost 5 bases, and 8 bases had no gene match. This CDR3 has 14 residues. Germline V gene sequence: CDR1 SGHTA, CDR2 FQGNSA. CDR3: CASSLVGGKYEQYF. CDR3 in DNA: TGTGCCAGCAGCCTCGTAGGGGGCAAGTACGAGCAGTACTTC.

This clonotype was seen at least ten times. V is TRBV29-1 and J is TRBJ2-2, with 8 bases lining up with TRBD1. The V segment lost 4 bases and the J segment 8 bases; nucleotides outside the gene matches: 3. Germline lookup yields CDR1 SQVTM and CDR2 ANQGSEA. The CDR3 runs to 12 residues. The CDR3 DNA reads as TGCAGCGTTGGACAGGGGATAGGGGAGCTGTTTTTT. Protein sequence: CSVGQGIGELFF.

There are many counts of this clonotype. The CDR3 loop reads CASSLGSGRTGVYEQYF. Here the CDR3 DNA reads TGTGCCAGCAGTTTAGGATCCGGTCGGACAGGGGTATACGAGCAGTACTTC. This chain joins TRBV27 and TRBJ2-7, with 9 positions matching TRBD1. Losses at the gene ends were 2 bases for V and 4 bases for J; bases not matched to a gene: 12. The CDR3 loop spans 17 amino acids. Germline CDR1 reads MNHEY; CDR2 reads SMNVEV (reference sequence).

This clonotype was counted many times. The rearrangement joins TRBV7-3 to TRBJ2-3; TRBD2 matches 9 bases. The junction had 11 bases not matched to a gene; V was cut back by 4 bases and J by 6 bases. The CDR3 has 16 residues. Per the germline V gene, CDR1 is SGHTA and CDR2 is FQGTGA. The CDR3 region is CASSYDPSGGFDTQYF. The CDR3 DNA reads as TGTGCCAGCAGCTACGACCCGAGCGGGGGGTTCGATACGCAGTATTTT.

With regard to this clonotype: This may come from a read error, since a much larger clone is one base off. CDR3 nucleotide sequence: TGTGCCAGCAGCCAGGGACAGAATAATTCACCCCTCCACTTT. It specifies CASSQGQNNSPLHF. V usage is TRBV7-8 and J usage is TRBJ1-6, with 7 bases that match TRBD1. The CDR3 extends over 14 amino acids. Germline V gives CDR1 SGHVS, CDR2 FQNEAQ. The V and J ends lost 5 bases and 5 bases, in that order; junction bases with no gene match: 3.

Regarding this clonotype: A much larger clone sits a single nucleotide away, making a read error possible. The CDR3 DNA sequence: TGTGCCAGCAGTTACTCGAACGCCAAAAGCTACGAGCAGTACTTC. The encoded protein is CASSYSNAKSYEQYF. The gene calls are TRBV6-5 and TRBJ2-5, with unresolved D. Near its end, the DNA agrees better with TRBJ2-7, so the J call may be wrong. Germline CDR1 reads MNHEY; CDR2 reads SVGAGI. This CDR3 comprises 15 residues.

There are many counts of this clonotype. V and J are TRBV18 and TRBJ1-4, with a tentative D call TRBD1 (5 bases). The germline CDR1 and CDR2 sequences are KGHSH and LQKENI. The CDR3 loop spans 12 amino acids. Trimming removed 5 bases from V and 7 bases from J, with 8 bases in between. CDR3 in amino acids: CASSYTGEKLFF. In nucleotides, the CDR3 is TGTGCCAGCTCATACACAGGTGAAAAACTGTTTTTT.

The rearrangement joins TRBV3-1 to TRBJ1-2; D unclear. Looked up from germline, CDR1 is LGHDT and CDR2 is YNNKEL (reference sequence). CDR3 length: 13 amino acids. Trimming took off 6 bases at V and 8 bases at J, with 16 bases between the two ends. The CDR3 nucleotides are TGTGCCAGCAGTGCCCTGGAGACACAGGGCTACACCTTC. Translating it yields CASSALETQGYTF.